These 29 T cell receptor beta chains originate from one sample sequenced in a study of CD8+ T cells in alopecia areata. cDNA serving as the sequencing template came from extracted, reverse transcribed RNA. Clones were read by immunoSEQ multiplex PCR, and TCRdb kept only the in-frame ones, dropping some. The sample lists about 190,000 clones, roughly 53% seen once, with roughly an eighth in the top ten. As to treatment: oral pan-JAK inhibitor, 5-10 mg twice daily. Specimen: CD8+ T cells sorted from blood, collected at week 24, from a patient treated with tofacitinib. Every receptor here comes from a human donor with alopecia areata.

This clone was seen more than once but under ten times. The chain has TRBV4-1 and TRBJ2-7, with 8 bases fitting TRBD1. Per germline, CDR1 MGHRA and CDR2 YSYEKL. J gave up 5 bases and V 0 bases, and 6 bases lay outside the gene matches. The CDR3 has 15 amino acids. Written as DNA, the CDR3 is TGCGCCAGCAGCCAAGATAAAGGGACAGGCAACGAGCAGTACTTC. Translating gives CASSQDKGTGNEQYF.

The chain recombines TRBV30 with TRBJ1-1; a weak D match, TRBD1 (5 bases). Germline-derived CDR1 and CDR2 are GTSNPN and SVGIG (reference sequence). The CDR3 is 14 residues long. Trimming removed 0 bases from V and 1 base from J, with 9 bases in between. The CDR3 is CAWSVETANTEAFF. DNA for the CDR3: TGTGCCTGGAGTGTAGAGACAGCGAACACTGAAGCTTTCTTT.

There are a few counts of this clone. The chain carries TRBV11-2 and TRBJ2-1, with D unclear. V lost 1 base, J lost 0 bases, and 13 bases lay in between. The CDR3 sequence is 17 residues long. Looked up from germline, CDR1 is SGHAT and CDR2 is FQNNGV. The CDR3 sequence: CASSLVFGYSSYNEQFF. CDR3 bases: TGTGCCAGCAGCTTAGTGTTCGGGTACAGCTCCTACAATGAGCAGTTCTTC.

This chain joins TRBV5-4 and TRBJ2-5; D perhaps matches TRBD1 (5 bases). The V end lost 4 bases, the J end lost 2 bases, and 18 bases lay between the germline ends. The length of the CDR3 is 16 residues. Germline-derived CDR1 and CDR2 are SGHNT and YYREEE (reference sequence). The CDR3 region is CASSAGRQSKQETQYF. Written as DNA, the CDR3 is TGTGCCAGCAGCGCCGGGCGACAGAGCAAACAAGAGACCCAGTACTTC. Using reference TRBV5-4 and TRBJ2-5 for the parts outside the CDR3, the full variable domain is ETGVTQSPTHLIKTRGQQVTLRCSSQSGHNTVSWYQQALGQGPQFIFQYYREEENGRGNFPPRFSGLQFPNYSSELNVNALELDDSALYLCASSAGRQSKQETQYFGPGTRLLVL.

CDR3 DNA sequence: TGTGCCTGGAGTCTTTCGGAGACTAACTATGGCTACACCTTC. This encodes CAWSLSETNYGYTF. This chain connects TRBV30 to TRBJ1-2; D is ambiguous. The V gene's germline CDR1 is GTSNPN and CDR2 SVGIG (reference sequence). Trimming took 2 bases from V and 0 from J, leaving 10 bases between them. The CDR3 covers 14 residues.

The J gene is TRBJ2-7, the V gene TRBV7-9; possibly TRBD1 for D (6 bases). With 5 bases removed from V and 6 bases from J, the gap between germline ends came to 14 bases. In germline, CDR1 is SEHNR, CDR2 FQNEAQ (reference sequence). CDR3 length equals 13 residues. The CDR3 region is CASSAQGSSEQYF. For the CDR3, the DNA is TGTGCCAGCAGCGCCCAGGGGTCCAGCGAGCAGTACTTC.

This clone was seen a few times. The chain recombines TRBV18 with TRBJ1-5; D is ambiguous. Trimming left V 4 bases short and J 3 bases short, with 13 bases between. Germline-derived CDR1 and CDR2 are KGHSH and LQKENI. The CDR3 spans 15 residues. CDR3: CASSRGEPANQPQHF. CDR3 in DNA: TGTGCCAGCTCACGCGGGGAACCAGCCAATCAGCCCCAGCATTTT.

The chain links TRBV7-9 to TRBJ1-2; the D is unclear. CDR1 is SEHNR, CDR2 FQNEAQ, per germline (reference sequence). V was clipped by 0 bases and J by 6 bases, with 17 bases between them. The CDR3 has 16 amino acids. The chain's CDR3 is CASSLASLESRDGYTF. The CDR3 DNA reads as TGTGCCAGCAGCTTAGCGAGTTTGGAGTCGCGGGATGGCTACACCTTC.

CDR3 nucleotides: TGTGCCAGCACCTTTGCCTCTGAAGCTTTCTTT. This codes for CASTFASEAFF. The genes are TRBV7-9 and TRBJ1-1; D gene uncertain. CDR1 is SEHNR, CDR2 FQNEAQ, per germline (reference sequence). Trimming pared 7 bases from V and 6 bases from J, leaving 9 bases between. The CDR3 contains 11 residues.

The chain carries TRBV2 and TRBJ2-7; 8 bases are a match to TRBD1. The CDR3 is 15 residues long. V shed 5 bases, J shed 2 bases, and the junction held 8 bases outside the gene matches. The V gene's germline CDR1 is SNHLY and CDR2 FYNNEI. The CDR3 region is CASSQRQGRAYEQYF. The CDR3 DNA follows: TGTGCCAGCAGTCAGCGACAGGGGCGGGCCTACGAGCAGTACTTC.

The J gene is TRBJ2-7, the V gene TRBV4-1; D is undetermined. CDR3 size: 13 residues. Trimming took 1 base from V and 4 from J, leaving 8 bases between them. Looked up from germline, CDR1 is MGHRA and CDR2 is YSYEKL. The CDR3 here is CASSQGADYEQYF. The CDR3 DNA sequence: TGCGCCAGCAGCCAAGGGGCGGATTACGAGCAGTACTTC.

This chain links TRBV19 with TRBJ1-5, with 8 bases identical to TRBD1. There are 15 residues in the CDR3. The germline V gene has CDR1 LNHDA and CDR2 SQIVND (reference sequence). Trimming at V came to 8 bases and at J to 1 base, leaving 7 bases not matched to a gene. In nucleotides, the CDR3 is TGTGCCAGTTACCCAGGGGGCTCGAGCAATCAGCCCCAGCATTTT. This gives the protein CASYPGGSSNQPQHF.

The gene calls are TRBV14 and TRBJ1-2; 7 bases match TRBD1. The ends lost 0 bases at V and 5 bases at J; junction bases unmatched: 12. Looked up from germline, CDR1 is SGHDN and CDR2 is FVKESK. The length of the CDR3 is 17 residues. CDR3 residues: CASSQDVAGGNIYGYTF. CDR3 nucleotides: TGTGCCAGCAGCCAAGATGTCGCAGGGGGGAACATTTATGGCTACACCTTC. Full variable domain (remainder filled in from reference TRBV14 and TRBJ1-2): EAGVTQFPSHSVIEKGQTVTLRCDPISGHDNLYWYRRVMGKEIKFLLHFVKESKQDESGMPNNRFLAERTGGTYSTLKVQPAELEDSGVYFCASSQDVAGGNIYGYTFGSGTRLTVV.

The rearrangement links TRBV7-2 to TRBJ2-3, with D unclear. The CDR3 extends over 15 amino acids. CDR1 is SGHTA and CDR2 is FQGNSA in the germline V gene. V was trimmed by 3 bases and J by 6 bases, leaving 16 bases between them. The CDR3: CASSLDPTLSDTQYF. The CDR3 nucleotides read TGTGCCAGCAGCTTGGACCCTACACTTTCGGATACGCAGTATTTT.

CDR3 amino acids: CSVEWVRDHHGEETQYF. CDR3 coding DNA: TGCAGCGTTGAGTGGGTCCGGGACCACCACGGGGAAGAGACCCAGTACTTC. This chain connects TRBV29-1 to TRBJ2-5; tentatively, D is TRBD1 or TRBD2 (5 bases each). This CDR3 comprises 17 residues. V was shortened by 3 bases and J by 3 bases, with 23 bases between the two germline ends. CDR1 and CDR2 from the germline V gene are SQVTM and ANQGSEA.

The chain links TRBV7-8 to TRBJ2-1; D unclear. With 6 bases removed from V and 0 bases from J, the gap between germline ends came to 15 bases. Per the germline V gene, CDR1 is SGHVS and CDR2 is FQNEAQ. This CDR3 contains 16 residues. The CDR3: CASSVDLSSSYNEQFF. In DNA, the CDR3 is TGTGCCAGCAGTGTAGACCTTTCCAGCTCCTACAATGAGCAGTTCTTC.

V is TRBV27 and J is TRBJ2-7, with 12 nucleotides matching TRBD1. Germline CDR1 and CDR2: MNHEY and SMNVEV (reference sequence). There are 15 residues in the CDR3. V was clipped by 7 bases and J by 3 bases; unmatched bases: 7. The CDR3 coding sequence is TGTGCCAGCACCTCCGGGACAGGGGGCATCTACGAGCAGTACTTC. It yields the protein CASTSGTGGIYEQYF.

Comments on this clone: A far larger clone is one nucleotide away, so this likely arose from a read error. Other DNA sequences in the same sample also yield this CDR3. The chain employs TRBV10-3 and TRBJ1-2; TRBD1 aligns across 7 bases. The V segment lost 10 bases and the J segment 4 bases; nucleotides outside the gene matches: 6. The CDR3 length is 12 residues. From germline, CDR1 is ENHRY and CDR2 SYGVKD. CDR3 in amino acids: CASSDRIYGYTF. Written as DNA, the CDR3 is TGTGCCAGCTCGGACAGGATCTATGGCTACACCTTC.

In its sample, this clone was seen a few times. The chain carries TRBV7-9 and TRBJ1-4, with D possibly being TRBD1 (5 bases). CDR1 SEHNR and CDR2 FQNEAQ come from the germline V gene (reference sequence). Trimming stripped 6 bases from V and 4 bases from J, with 12 bases between. The CDR3 length is 14 residues. CDR3 in DNA: TGTGCCAGCAGTCCCGCGGGGGGTAATGAAAAACTGTTTTTT. Its protein is CASSPAGGNEKLFF.

With respect to this clone: Germline is not matched at one junction end, which may reflect a read error. This chain links TRBV9 with TRBJ1-2, with D possibly matching TRBD1 (5 bases). CDR3 size: 12 residues. Germline V CDR1 and CDR2: SGDLS, YYNGEE. DNA for the CDR3: TGTGCCAGCAGCGTAGAAGGGGCGTCCACTTCCTTC. Amino acid sequence: CASSVEGASTSF. Complete variable domain (other parts from reference TRBV9 and TRBJ1-2): DSGVTQTPKHLITATGQRVTLRCSPRSGDLSVYWYQQSLDQGLQFLIQYYNGEERAKGNILERFSAQQFPDLHSELNLSSLELGDSALYFCASSVEGASTSFGSGTRLTVV.

The genes are TRBV27 and TRBJ1-2; unclear D gene. The CDR3 sequence is 15 residues long. In germline, CDR1 is MNHEY, CDR2 SMNVEV (reference sequence). Trimming stripped 0 bases from V and 6 bases from J, with 14 bases between. For the CDR3, the DNA is TGTGCCAGCAGTTTATCGACCACGGGAGTGAATGGCTACACCTTC. This encodes CASSLSTTGVNGYTF.

V usage is TRBV27 and J usage is TRBJ2-7, with D tentatively TRBD1 or TRBD2 (5 bases each). V dropped 4 bases and J dropped 5 bases, with 6 bases sitting between them. CDR3 length: 11 amino acids. CDR1 is MNHEY and CDR2 is SMNVEV in the germline V gene (reference sequence). CDR3 loop: CASSWGNEQYF. Here the CDR3 DNA reads TGTGCCAGCAGTTGGGGGAACGAGCAGTACTTC.

The V gene is TRBV6-5, the J gene TRBJ2-3; the D call may be TRBD1 or TRBD2 (6 bases each). V was cut by 4 bases and J by 2 bases, with 16 bases left in between. In germline, CDR1 is MNHEY, CDR2 SVGAGI. The CDR3 totals 16 residues. The CDR3 sequence is CASSSLSGALTDTQYF. The DNA for the CDR3 is TGTGCCAGCAGTTCCCTGTCGGGGGCCCTCACAGATACGCAGTATTTT.

The chain uses TRBV29-1 and TRBJ1-2; D gene uncertain. The CDR3 has 11 amino acids. The germline V and J ends were trimmed by 6 bases and 2 bases, with 7 bases remaining between them. Germline V CDR1 and CDR2: SQVTM, ANQGSEA. The CDR3 loop reads CSVMDNYGYTF. DNA for the CDR3: TGCAGCGTCATGGACAACTATGGCTACACCTTC.

This clone was picked up a small number of times. The genes are TRBV11-3 and TRBJ1-4; TRBD1 agrees at 7 bases. Germline V gives CDR1 SGHNT, CDR2 YENEEA. Losses at the gene ends were 5 bases for V and 7 bases for J; bases not matched to a gene: 10. This CDR3 region has 15 residues. The CDR3 sequence is CASSPTGRYGEKLFF. CDR3 sequence (DNA): TGTGCCAGCAGCCCGACAGGGAGGTACGGTGAAAAACTGTTTTTT.

This chain joins TRBV14 and TRBJ2-2; D possibly corresponds to TRBD2 (5 bases). This CDR3 has 14 residues. The V end was cut by 3 bases, the J end by 4 bases, with 9 bases between. Germline CDR1 SGHDN, CDR2 FVKESK. The CDR3 DNA follows: TGTGCCAGCAGCCATACCGGAGGCACCGGGGAGCTGTTTTTT. Its translation: CASSHTGGTGELFF.

The chain recombines TRBV7-9 with TRBJ2-7; D not resolved. V shed 5 bases and J shed 0 bases, with 14 bases lying between them. The CDR3 is made up of 15 amino acids. The germline V gene has CDR1 SEHNR and CDR2 FQNEAQ (reference sequence). CDR3 sequence (DNA): TGTGCCAGCAGCCCTATGGACCGGAGCTCCTACGAGCAGTACTTC. Its translation is CASSPMDRSSYEQYF.

The chain employs TRBV5-1 and TRBJ1-3; D might be TRBD1 (6 bases). Trimming removed 4 bases from V and 0 bases from J, with 11 bases in between. The germline V gene encodes CDR1 SGHRS and CDR2 YFSETQ. The CDR3 consists of 15 residues. CDR3 loop: CASSKDRASGNTIYF. The CDR3 bases are TGCGCCAGCAGCAAGGACAGAGCCTCTGGAAACACCATATATTTT.

V gene TRBV9 combines with J gene TRBJ2-7; a possible D gene is TRBD1 (6 bases). The CDR3 covers 13 residues. V shed 0 bases and J shed 7 bases, with 11 bases lying between them. Germline CDR1 reads SGDLS; CDR2 reads YYNGEE. The CDR3: CASSVGGTKEQYF. The CDR3 bases are TGTGCCAGCAGCGTAGGAGGGACAAAAGAGCAGTACTTC.